What follows are 32 T cell receptor beta chains derived from one specimen sequenced in a study of graft-versus-host responses after intestinal transplantation. These receptors lack a known antigen. The repertoire was sequenced with immunoSEQ multiplex PCR; TCRdb's copy has only in-frame clones and lacks some. This sample has some 90,000 clones; around 90% occur once, and the top ten carry about 0.3%. This material consisted of unstimulated CD4+ T cells sorted from spleen or lymph node cells, taken before intestinal transplant. Receptors were obtained from a human donor who received an intestinal transplant.

The chain couples TRBV6-5 to TRBJ1-1; D is uncertain. The germline V gene encodes CDR1 MNHEY and CDR2 SVGAGI. The CDR3 length is 14 residues. Trimming took off 3 bases at V and 4 bases at J, with 12 bases between the two ends. Here the CDR3 DNA reads TGTGCCAGCAGTTATGAGAGACCGAGCACTGAAGCTTTCTTT. Translation: CASSYERPSTEAFF.

This chain uses TRBV6-4 with TRBJ2-1; perhaps D is TRBD1 or TRBD2 (5 bases each). The CDR3 totals 13 residues. CDR1 MRHNA and CDR2 SNTAGT come from the germline V gene. Between the trimmed V and J ends, which lost 4 bases and 6 bases, there was a span of 10 bases. CDR3 region: CASSVEGSNEQFF. CDR3 sequence (DNA): TGTGCCAGCAGTGTAGAGGGGAGCAATGAGCAGTTCTTC.

This clone has only a few counts. V usage is TRBV25-1 and J usage is TRBJ1-1; D call uncertain. CDR1 MGHDK and CDR2 SYGVNS come from the germline V gene. Between the trimmed V and J ends, which lost 6 bases and 0 bases, there was a span of 14 bases. This CDR3 contains 15 residues. CDR3 coding DNA: TGTGCCAGCAGGGGGTGGCTACCTTTGAACACTGAAGCTTTCTTT. Its protein is CASRGWLPLNTEAFF.

V is TRBV6-1 and J is TRBJ2-1; D may match TRBD1 or TRBD2 (6 bases each). CDR1 and CDR2 (germline): MNHNS, SASEGT. CDR3 length: 15 amino acids. Trimming left V 4 bases short and J 7 bases short, with 17 bases between. The CDR3 sequence is CASSGLQGRGNEQFF. The CDR3 DNA sequence: TGTGCCAGCAGTGGTCTACAGGGTCGGGGGAATGAGCAGTTCTTC.

The chain uses TRBV30 and TRBJ2-7; D call uncertain. Germline lookup yields CDR1 GTSNPN and CDR2 SVGIG (reference sequence). This CDR3 comprises 12 residues. With 0 bases removed from V and 1 base from J, the gap between germline ends came to 4 bases. Here the CDR3 reads CAWSVPSYEQYF. CDR3 bases: TGTGCCTGGAGTGTCCCATCCTACGAGCAGTACTTC.

In its sample, this clone was seen once. This chain links TRBV5-6 with TRBJ1-2; no clear D. V dropped 1 base and J dropped 12 bases, with 13 bases sitting between them. This CDR3 has 12 amino acids. Germline V gene lookup returns CDR1 SGHDT and CDR2 YYEEEE. CDR3 residues: CASSLTRRAHTF. For the CDR3, the DNA is TGTGCCAGCAGCTTGACCCGCAGAGCCCACACCTTC.

The chain has TRBV5-1 and TRBJ1-2, with 7 bases lining up with TRBD1. This CDR3 has 17 amino acids. The ends lost 0 bases at V and 2 bases at J; junction bases unmatched: 10. The germline CDR1 and CDR2 sequences are SGHRS and YFSETQ. CDR3 region: CASSLALTDRPNYGYTF. CDR3 DNA sequence: TGCGCCAGCAGCTTGGCCCTAACGGACAGGCCAAACTATGGCTACACCTTC.

The V gene is TRBV27, the J gene TRBJ1-5; D might be TRBD1 (5 bases). Between the trimmed V and J ends, which lost 3 bases and 7 bases, there was a span of 16 bases. This CDR3 has 15 amino acids. CDR1 MNHEY and CDR2 SMNVEV come from the germline V gene (reference sequence). Written as DNA, the CDR3 is TGTGCCAGCAGTTTGCGGGCGGGGGTTGACCAGCCCCAGCATTTT. This encodes CASSLRAGVDQPQHF.

V gene TRBV7-2 combines with J gene TRBJ2-3; 8 bases map to TRBD2. The CDR3 length is 18 residues. J lost 2 bases, V lost 1 base, and 11 bases had no gene match. CDR1 SGHTA and CDR2 FQGNSA come from the germline V gene. This CDR3 is CASSLVPPSGLYTDTQYF. The CDR3 nucleotides are TGTGCCAGCAGCTTAGTTCCCCCTAGCGGGTTGTACACAGATACGCAGTATTTT.

The chain uses TRBV5-6 and TRBJ1-1; D is unresolved. Germline CDR1 and CDR2: SGHDT and YYEEEE. The CDR3 is 14 residues long. V was pared by 2 bases and J by 2 bases, with 10 bases between. The CDR3 DNA is TGTGCCAGCAGCTTCGCGCCTTTAAACACTGAAGCTTTCTTT. This encodes CASSFAPLNTEAFF.

The V gene is TRBV10-1, the J gene TRBJ2-4, with 9 bases matching TRBD1. The CDR3 is 14 amino acids. CDR1 and CDR2 from the germline V gene are WNHNN and SYGVQD (reference sequence). With 4 bases clipped from V and 7 bases from J, the junction kept 5 bases outside the gene matches. The CDR3 sequence: CASSVGTGMNIQYF. CDR3 bases: TGCGCCAGCAGTGTTGGGACAGGGATGAACATTCAGTACTTC.

The chain combines TRBV28 with TRBJ1-2, with TRBD1 as a possible D gene (5 bases). Deletions cut 2 bases from V and 6 bases from J, with 10 bases between. CDR3 length equals 13 residues. Looked up from germline, CDR1 is MDHEN and CDR2 is SYDVKM. CDR3 loop: CASSLQGEDGYTF. The CDR3 region has the DNA TGTGCCAGCAGTTTACAGGGAGAGGATGGCTACACCTTC.

This clone was seen just once. The rearrangement joins TRBV6-1 to TRBJ2-2; possibly TRBD2 for D (6 bases). This CDR3 is built from 17 residues. Per the germline V gene, CDR1 is MNHNS and CDR2 is SASEGT. V shed 0 bases and J shed 1 base, with 12 bases lying between them. In DNA form, the CDR3 reads TGTGCCAGCAGTGAAGCGTTGGGTAGCGGGAACACCGGGGAGCTGTTTTTT. It codes for CASSEALGSGNTGELFF.

The sample holds a few counts of this clone. V usage is TRBV19 and J usage is TRBJ2-1, with 7 bases that match TRBD2. The germline gives CDR1 LNHDA, CDR2 SQIVND (reference sequence). V gave up 0 bases and J gave up 6 bases; unmatched junction bases: 17. CDR3 length equals 19 residues. The DNA for the CDR3 is TGTGCCAGTAGTATAGATCGCCCAGCCGGGGAGCGGGGACGCAATGAGCAGTTCTTC. This encodes CASSIDRPAGERGRNEQFF.

The J gene is TRBJ2-7, the V gene TRBV10-3; TRBD2 might be the D (5 bases). Trimming pared 0 bases from V and 7 bases from J, leaving 16 bases between. Germline values: CDR1 ENHRY, CDR2 SYGVKD. CDR3 size: 15 residues. This chain's CDR3 is CAISESQSTAGEQYF. As DNA, the CDR3 is TGTGCCATCAGTGAGTCTCAGTCTACCGCGGGTGAGCAGTACTTC.

The V call is TRBV4-1, the J call TRBJ2-1; 8 positions agree with TRBD2. In germline, CDR1 is MGHRA, CDR2 YSYEKL. V gave up 4 bases and J gave up 2 bases; unmatched junction bases: 4. The CDR3 spans 15 residues. In DNA, the CDR3 is TGCGCCAGCAGCCTGGAGACTAGCGCCTACAATGAGCAGTTCTTC. Protein sequence: CASSLETSAYNEQFF.

This clone has more than one count but fewer than ten. The V and J genes are TRBV6-6 and TRBJ1-1, with TRBD1 matching over 7 bases. Unmatched junction bases numbered 1, after V lost 2 bases and J lost 1 base. The V gene's germline CDR1 is MNHNY and CDR2 SVGAGI (reference sequence). The CDR3 has 14 residues. The CDR3 reads CASSYQGGNTEAFF. In DNA, the CDR3 is TGTGCCAGCAGTTACCAGGGGGGGAACACTGAAGCTTTCTTT.

The chain links TRBV28 to TRBJ1-2; 7 bases agree with TRBD1. The germline gives CDR1 MDHEN, CDR2 SYDVKM. The length of the CDR3 is 13 residues. The trim removed 7 bases at V and 6 bases at J, leaving 8 bases unmatched. The CDR3 coding sequence is TGTGCCAGCATCGGGACAGTGGGCCATGGCTACACCTTC. Translating gives CASIGTVGHGYTF.

The CDR3 region is CASSPTGPAGELFF. The CDR3 region has the DNA TGCGCCAGCAGCCCCACAGGACCTGCCGGGGAGCTGTTTTTT. The gene calls are TRBV5-1 and TRBJ2-2, with D tentatively TRBD1 (5 bases). The V end was cut by 4 bases, the J end by 6 bases, with 13 bases between. Germline V gene data show CDR1 as SGHRS and CDR2 as YFSETQ. The CDR3 spans 14 residues.

The chain recombines TRBV28 with TRBJ2-7; TRBD1 matches at 9 bases. The CDR3 runs 12 residues. Germline trimming cut 8 bases from V and 5 bases from J; bases unmatched to any gene: 4. CDR1 is MDHEN and CDR2 is SYDVKM in the germline V gene. In nucleotides, the CDR3 is TGTGCCAGCTGGGACAGGGTAAACGAGCAGTACTTC. This sequence encodes CASWDRVNEQYF. Full variable domain (remainder filled in from reference TRBV28 and TRBJ2-7): DVKVTQSSRYLVKRTGEKVFLECVQDMDHENMFWYRQDPGLGLRLIYFSYDVKMKEKGDIPEGYSVSREKKERFSLILESASTNQTSMYLCASWDRVNEQYFGPGTRLTVT.

The chain has TRBV5-1 and TRBJ2-3; D ambiguous. Deletions cut 4 bases from V and 5 bases from J, with 8 bases between. The CDR3 loop spans 12 amino acids. Looked up from germline, CDR1 is SGHRS and CDR2 is YFSETQ. CDR3 residues: CASSPLGDTQYF. The CDR3, as DNA: TGCGCCAGCAGCCCCCTTGGAGATACGCAGTATTTT.

The sample holds one count of this clone. The rearrangement joins TRBV5-1 to TRBJ1-5, with D unresolved. The germline CDR1 and CDR2 sequences are SGHRS and YFSETQ. The ends were cut back, 0 bases at V and 7 bases at J, with 5 bases in the middle. The CDR3 is 12 residues long. The CDR3 spells CASSLEGQPQHF. The CDR3 coding sequence is TGCGCCAGCAGCTTGGAAGGACAGCCCCAGCATTTT.

The count of this clone is one. The chain combines TRBV30 with TRBJ2-1; D not certain. V was clipped by 0 bases and J by 3 bases, with 12 bases between them. CDR1 is GTSNPN and CDR2 is SVGIG in the germline V gene (reference sequence). The CDR3 extends over 15 amino acids. CDR3 protein: CAWSVVMKGYNEQFF. DNA for the CDR3: TGTGCCTGGAGTGTAGTGATGAAGGGCTACAATGAGCAGTTCTTC.

The CDR3 DNA reads as TGCAGCTTTAGCGGGGACAATGAGCAGTTCTTC. This encodes CSFSGDNEQFF. The genes are TRBV20-1 and TRBJ2-1; TRBD2 matches 8 bases. The CDR3 contains 11 residues. The germline V gene has CDR1 DFQATT and CDR2 SNEGSKA (reference sequence).

This chain connects TRBV6-5 to TRBJ1-1; no definite D call. Trimming left V 2 bases short and J 10 bases short, with 14 bases between. Germline CDR1 MNHEY, CDR2 SVGAGI. CDR3 length equals 13 residues. CDR3 DNA sequence: TGTGCCAGCAGTTACGATCCCGGGGAAACAGCTTTCTTT. Protein: CASSYDPGETAFF.

This clone was detected once. The V call is TRBV19, the J call TRBJ1-2, with 8 bases matching TRBD1. CDR1 and CDR2 (germline): LNHDA, SQIVND (reference sequence). The CDR3 is made up of 13 amino acids. Trimming at V came to 6 bases and at J to 7 bases, leaving 7 bases not matched to a gene. The DNA of the CDR3 is TGTGCCAGTAGAACCCCCGACAGGGGTGGCTACACCTTC. Translated, it gives CASRTPDRGGYTF.

The V and J genes are TRBV10-1 and TRBJ1-2; no clear D gene. CDR3 size: 13 residues. CDR1 WNHNN and CDR2 SYGVQD come from the germline V gene (reference sequence). V lost 8 bases, J lost 4 bases, and 14 bases lay in between. The CDR3 bases are TGCGCCAGCTCGAGCTCGGGCTCCTATGGCTACACCTTC. This codes for CASSSSGSYGYTF.

In its sample, this clone was seen a few times. The rearrangement uses TRBV27 and TRBJ1-4; D remains ambiguous. Trimming pared 8 bases from V and 1 base from J, leaving 11 bases between. The CDR3 runs 14 residues. CDR1 and CDR2 from the germline V gene are MNHEY and SMNVEV (reference sequence). CDR3 protein: CASRGMGTNEKLFF. The CDR3 nucleotides read TGTGCCAGCCGAGGGATGGGAACTAATGAAAAACTGTTTTTT.

The rearrangement uses TRBV28 and TRBJ1-5; D is ambiguous. The CDR3 has 14 amino acids. In germline, CDR1 is MDHEN, CDR2 SYDVKM. Trimming took 7 bases from V and 3 from J, leaving 13 bases between them. This CDR3 is CASIPVSSNQPQHF. CDR3 DNA sequence: TGTGCCAGCATCCCGGTTTCGTCCAATCAGCCCCAGCATTTT.

The V and J genes are TRBV7-3 and TRBJ2-5; 9 bases map to TRBD2. The CDR3 sequence is 16 residues long. After removal of 4 bases from V and 2 bases from J, the junction contained 8 bases not matched to a gene. Germline CDR1 is SGHTA and CDR2 is FQGTGA. CDR3 sequence (DNA): TGTGCCAGCAGCTCGTCGCCTAGCGGGGTACAAGAGACCCAGTACTTC. It is translated as CASSSSPSGVQETQYF.

The chain couples TRBV10-2 to TRBJ1-1; D is unresolved. Germline loops: CDR1 WSHSY, CDR2 SAAADI. V dropped 4 bases and J dropped 3 bases, with 12 bases sitting between them. This CDR3 contains 14 residues. The CDR3 sequence is CASSALGKHTEAFF. The CDR3 nucleotides are TGCGCCAGCAGTGCGTTGGGAAAACACACTGAAGCTTTCTTT.

The chain is built from TRBV11-2 and TRBJ2-7; D not resolved. CDR1 is SGHAT and CDR2 is FQNNGV in the germline V gene. The CDR3 consists of 17 residues. The V and J ends lost 1 base and 4 bases respectively, with 20 bases between them. The CDR3 bases are TGTGCCAGCAGCTTAGTTTCTGGTCCTAGTAATTTGTACGAGCAGTACTTC. Protein product: CASSLVSGPSNLYEQYF. Together with reference TRBV11-2 and TRBJ2-7, the CDR3 gives the full variable domain: EAGVAQSPRYKIIEKRQSVAFWCNPISGHATLYWYQQILGQGPKLLIQFQNNGVVDDSQLPKDRFSAERLKGVDSTLKIQPAKLEDSAVYLCASSLVSGPSNLYEQYFGPGTRLTVT.